This T cell receptor beta chain was sequenced during a study of identical twins. Notes on the study in general: Its conclusions, products of cross-sectional statistical analysis, did not come from following the same donors.

The CDR3 sequence is 15 residues long. The V and J ends lost 6 bases and 0 bases respectively, with 15 bases between them. Germline loops: CDR1 MDHEN, CDR2 SYDVKM. One entry per CDR3 protein results from TCRdb running MiXCR on the 5' RACE reads. Seen here are about 660,000 distinct CDR3 sequences, around 8.3% observed once, and the top ten hold 0.98%. Concerning this clonotype: The antigen remains undetermined.

Another study also made use of these data, one on yellow fever vaccine responses in identical twins. Per that paper: As reported, the vaccine T cell response of twins seemed partly convergent and partly personalized.

The chain recombines TRBV28 with TRBJ2-7, with D perhaps TRBD1 (6 bases). What was sequenced was PBMCs. This receptor was obtained from a woman under 30 in good health. CDR3 in amino acids: CASRQQGASSYEQYF. The CDR3 bases are TGTGCCAGCAGGCAACAGGGCGCGAGCTCCTACGAGCAGTACTTC.